The clone carrying this TCR beta chain was counted only a few times. What it binds is unknown. This specimen comes from a study of response to subunit inactivated influenza vaccine. General study findings and limits: A suggestion made by the authors is that each seasonal influenza vaccination recruits few new T cells.

TCRdb called the RT-PCR reads again in MiXCR, with one record for every CDR3 protein. The table shows around 520,000 distinct CDR3 sequences, with about 12% occurring only once. The specimen comprised PBMCs from blood, sampled on the day of vaccination. The origin of this receptor is a man in his forties or fifties who received an inactivated influenza vaccine.

CDR3 nucleotides: TGCAGCGTTTTGCAGGGCAACACAGATACGCAGTATTTT. Amino acid sequence: CSVLQGNTDTQYF. The rearrangement links TRBV29-1 to TRBJ2-3; maybe TRBD1 (5 bases). Trimming shortened V by 5 bases and J by 2 bases, and 11 bases separated the two germline ends. The CDR3 has 13 amino acids. Germline CDR1 and CDR2: SQVTM and ANQGSEA.